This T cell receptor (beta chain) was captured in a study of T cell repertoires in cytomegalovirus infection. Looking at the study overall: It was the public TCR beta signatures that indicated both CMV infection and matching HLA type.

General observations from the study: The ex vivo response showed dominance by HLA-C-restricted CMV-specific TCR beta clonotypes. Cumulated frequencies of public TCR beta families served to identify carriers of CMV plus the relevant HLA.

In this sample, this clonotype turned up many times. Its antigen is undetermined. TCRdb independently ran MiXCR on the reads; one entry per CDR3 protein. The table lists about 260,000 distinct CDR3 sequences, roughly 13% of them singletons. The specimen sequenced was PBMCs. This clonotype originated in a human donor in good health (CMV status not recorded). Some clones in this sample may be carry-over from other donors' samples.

CDR3 protein: CASSLLRTSGYVYEQYF. CDR3 nucleotides: TGTGCCAGCAGTTTACTCCGAACTAGCGGATACGTCTACGAGCAGTACTTC. The chain has TRBV6-2 or TRBV6-3 and TRBJ2-7; 8 nucleotides line up with TRBD2. Germline V gene data show CDR1 as MNHEY and CDR2 as SVGEGT. The CDR3 runs to 17 residues. After removal of 4 bases from V and 3 bases from J, the junction contained 14 bases not matched to a gene.